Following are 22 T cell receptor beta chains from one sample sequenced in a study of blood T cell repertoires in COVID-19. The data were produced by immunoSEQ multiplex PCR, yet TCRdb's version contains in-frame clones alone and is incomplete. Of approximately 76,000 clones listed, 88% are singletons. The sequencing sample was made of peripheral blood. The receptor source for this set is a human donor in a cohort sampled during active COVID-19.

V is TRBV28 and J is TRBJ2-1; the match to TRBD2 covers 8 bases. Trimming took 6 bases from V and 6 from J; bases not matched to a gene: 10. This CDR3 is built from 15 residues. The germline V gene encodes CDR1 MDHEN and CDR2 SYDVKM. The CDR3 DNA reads TGTGCCAGCAGCTTGGGACTAGGGTTCATCAATGAGCAGTTCTTC. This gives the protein CASSLGLGFINEQFF.

CDR3 bases: TGTGCCAGCAGCTCGGTGGGGAAAGGGGGGACAGGGTCCTACAATGAGCAGTTCTTC. It encodes CASSSVGKGGTGSYNEQFF. V usage is TRBV5-6 and J usage is TRBJ2-1, with 9 bases matching TRBD1. CDR1 and CDR2 (germline): SGHDT, YYEEEE. V was pared by 3 bases and J by 1 base, with 14 bases of the junction left unmatched. CDR3 length: 19 amino acids.

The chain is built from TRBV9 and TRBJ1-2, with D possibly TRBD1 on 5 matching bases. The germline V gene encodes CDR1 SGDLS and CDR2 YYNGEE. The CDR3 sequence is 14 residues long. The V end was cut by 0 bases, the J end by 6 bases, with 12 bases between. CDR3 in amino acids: CASSVGYRYNGYTF. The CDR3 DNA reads TGTGCCAGCAGCGTAGGATACAGGTACAATGGCTACACCTTC. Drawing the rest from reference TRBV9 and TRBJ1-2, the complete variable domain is DSGVTQTPKHLITATGQRVTLRCSPRSGDLSVYWYQQSLDQGLQFLIQYYNGEERAKGNILERFSAQQFPDLHSELNLSSLELGDSALYFCASSVGYRYNGYTFGSGTRLTVV.

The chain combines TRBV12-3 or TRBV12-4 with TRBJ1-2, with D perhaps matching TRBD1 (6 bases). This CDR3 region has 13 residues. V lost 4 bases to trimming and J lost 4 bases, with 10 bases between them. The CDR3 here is CASSSGVGYGYTF. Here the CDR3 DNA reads TGTGCCAGCAGTTCAGGGGTTGGCTATGGCTACACCTTC.

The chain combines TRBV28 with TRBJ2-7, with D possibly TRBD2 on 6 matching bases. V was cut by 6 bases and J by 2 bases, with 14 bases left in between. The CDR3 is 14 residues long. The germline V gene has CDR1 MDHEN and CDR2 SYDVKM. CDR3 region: CASSVGLAPYEQYF. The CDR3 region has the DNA TGTGCCAGCAGCGTGGGGCTAGCGCCCTACGAGCAGTACTTC.

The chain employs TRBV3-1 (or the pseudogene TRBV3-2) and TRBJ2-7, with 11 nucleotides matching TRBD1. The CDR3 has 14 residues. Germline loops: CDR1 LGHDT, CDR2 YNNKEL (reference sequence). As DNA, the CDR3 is TGTAGCCCAAGGGGACAGGGGGTACCCTACGAGCAGTACTTC. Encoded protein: CSPRGQGVPYEQYF.

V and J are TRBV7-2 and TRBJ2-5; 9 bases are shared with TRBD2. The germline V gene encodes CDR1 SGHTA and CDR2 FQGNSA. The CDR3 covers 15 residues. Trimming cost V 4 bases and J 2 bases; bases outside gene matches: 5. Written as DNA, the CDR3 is TGTGCCAGCAGCTCTCAAGCGGGGGGTCAAGAGACCCAGTACTTC. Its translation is CASSSQAGGQETQYF.

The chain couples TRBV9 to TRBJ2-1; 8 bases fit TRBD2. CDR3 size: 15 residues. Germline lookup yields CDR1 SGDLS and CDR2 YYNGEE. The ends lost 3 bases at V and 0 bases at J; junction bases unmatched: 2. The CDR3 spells CASSAAGDSYNEQFF. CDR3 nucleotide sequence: TGTGCCAGCAGCGCAGCGGGAGACTCCTACAATGAGCAGTTCTTC. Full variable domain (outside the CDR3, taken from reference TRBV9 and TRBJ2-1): DSGVTQTPKHLITATGQRVTLRCSPRSGDLSVYWYQQSLDQGLQFLIQYYNGEERAKGNILERFSAQQFPDLHSELNLSSLELGDSALYFCASSAAGDSYNEQFFGPGTRLTVL.

The CDR3: CASSKTGNEQYF. Written as DNA, the CDR3 is TGTGCCAGTAGTAAAACAGGGAACGAGCAGTACTTC. V usage is TRBV19 and J usage is TRBJ2-7, with a possible D match to TRBD1 (6 bases). This CDR3 is built from 12 residues. Germline CDR1 reads LNHDA; CDR2 reads SQIVND (reference sequence). V was clipped by 4 bases and J by 5 bases, with 9 bases between them.

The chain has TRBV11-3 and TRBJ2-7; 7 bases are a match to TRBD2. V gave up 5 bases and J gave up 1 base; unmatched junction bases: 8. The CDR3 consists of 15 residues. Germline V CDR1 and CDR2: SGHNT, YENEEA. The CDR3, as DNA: TGTGCCAGCAGCGTGGGAGGCGGGAGTTCCTACGAGCAGTACTTC. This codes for CASSVGGGSSYEQYF.

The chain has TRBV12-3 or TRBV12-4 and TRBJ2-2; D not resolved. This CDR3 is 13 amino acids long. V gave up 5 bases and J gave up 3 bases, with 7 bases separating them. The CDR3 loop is CASSSLDTGELFF. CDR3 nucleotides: TGTGCCAGCAGTAGCCTAGACACCGGGGAGCTGTTTTTT.

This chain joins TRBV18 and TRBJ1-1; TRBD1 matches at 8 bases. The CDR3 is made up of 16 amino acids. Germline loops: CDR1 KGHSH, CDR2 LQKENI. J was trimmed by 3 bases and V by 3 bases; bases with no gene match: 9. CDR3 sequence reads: CASSPTGGGLDTEAFF. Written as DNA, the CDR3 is TGTGCCAGCTCACCCACAGGGGGAGGGTTGGACACTGAAGCTTTCTTT.

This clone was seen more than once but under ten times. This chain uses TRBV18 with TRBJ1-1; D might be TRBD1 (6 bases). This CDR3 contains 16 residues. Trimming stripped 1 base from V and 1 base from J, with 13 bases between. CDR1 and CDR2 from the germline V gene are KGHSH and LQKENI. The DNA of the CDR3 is TGTGCCAGCTCACCACTCCCGGGACATACGAACACTGAAGCTTTCTTT. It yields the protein CASSPLPGHTNTEAFF.

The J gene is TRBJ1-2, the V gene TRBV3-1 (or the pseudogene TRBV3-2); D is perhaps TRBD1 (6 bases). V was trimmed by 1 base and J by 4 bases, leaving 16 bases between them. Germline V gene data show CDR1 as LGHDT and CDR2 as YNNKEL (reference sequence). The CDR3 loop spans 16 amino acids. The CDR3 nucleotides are TGTGCCAGCAGCCAAGGTACGTGGAACAGGGCCTATGGCTACACCTTC. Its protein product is CASSQGTWNRAYGYTF.

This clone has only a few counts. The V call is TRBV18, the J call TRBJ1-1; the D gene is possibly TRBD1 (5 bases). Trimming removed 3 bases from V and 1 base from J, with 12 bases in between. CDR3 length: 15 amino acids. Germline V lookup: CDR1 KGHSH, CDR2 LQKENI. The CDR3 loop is CASSPRTGENTEAFF. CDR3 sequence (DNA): TGTGCCAGCTCACCCCGGACGGGGGAGAACACTGAAGCTTTCTTT. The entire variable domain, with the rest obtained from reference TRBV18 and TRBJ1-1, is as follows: NAGVMQNPRHLVRRRGQEARLRCSPMKGHSHVYWYRQLPEEGLKFMVYLQKENIIDESGMPKERFSAEFPKEGPSILRIQQVVRGDSAAYFCASSPRTGENTEAFFGQGTRLTVV.

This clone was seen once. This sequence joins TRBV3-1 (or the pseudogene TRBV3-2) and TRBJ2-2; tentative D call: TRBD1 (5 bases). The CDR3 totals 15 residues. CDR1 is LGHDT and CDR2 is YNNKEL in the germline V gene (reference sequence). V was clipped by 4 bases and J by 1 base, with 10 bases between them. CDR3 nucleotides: TGTGCCAGCAGCCGTCAAGGGGTGAACACCGGGGAGCTGTTTTTT. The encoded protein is CASSRQGVNTGELFF.

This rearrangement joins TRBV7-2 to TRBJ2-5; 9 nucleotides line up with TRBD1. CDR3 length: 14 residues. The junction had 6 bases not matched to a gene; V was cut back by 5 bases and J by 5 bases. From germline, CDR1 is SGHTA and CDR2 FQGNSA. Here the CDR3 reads CASSSTGGSETQYF. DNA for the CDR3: TGTGCCAGCAGCAGCACAGGGGGCAGTGAGACCCAGTACTTC.

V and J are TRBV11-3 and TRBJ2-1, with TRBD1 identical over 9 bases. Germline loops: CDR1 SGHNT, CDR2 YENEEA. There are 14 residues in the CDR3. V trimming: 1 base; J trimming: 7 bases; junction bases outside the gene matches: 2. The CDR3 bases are TGTGCCAGCAGCTTAGTACAGGGGGCAAATGAGCAGTTCTTC. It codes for CASSLVQGANEQFF.

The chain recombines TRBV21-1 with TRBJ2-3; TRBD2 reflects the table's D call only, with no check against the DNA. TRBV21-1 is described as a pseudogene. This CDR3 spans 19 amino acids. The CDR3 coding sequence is TGTGCCAGCAGCAAAGTAGTCCGGACTAGCGGGCCTAGCACAGATACGCAGTATTTT. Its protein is CASSKVVRTSGPSTDTQYF.

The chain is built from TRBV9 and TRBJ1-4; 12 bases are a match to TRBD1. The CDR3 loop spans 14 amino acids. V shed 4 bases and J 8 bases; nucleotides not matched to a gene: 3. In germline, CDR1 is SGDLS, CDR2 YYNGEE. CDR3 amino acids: CASSRDRGHEKLFF. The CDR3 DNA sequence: TGTGCCAGCAGCCGGGACAGGGGGCACGAAAAACTGTTTTTT.

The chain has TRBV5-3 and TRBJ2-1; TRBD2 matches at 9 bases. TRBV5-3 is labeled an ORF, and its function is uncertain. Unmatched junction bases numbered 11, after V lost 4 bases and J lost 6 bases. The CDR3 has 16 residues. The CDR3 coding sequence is TGTGCCAGAAGCGACGGGTCAGCGGGAGGACCCAATGAGCAGTTCTTC. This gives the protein CARSDGSAGGPNEQFF.

The CDR3 loop is CASSFETWGSNQPQHF. CDR3 sequence (DNA): TGTGCCAGCTCATTCGAGACCTGGGGCAGCAATCAGCCCCAGCATTTT. The chain is built from TRBV18 and TRBJ1-5; D may be TRBD1 (5 bases). V was trimmed by 5 bases and J by 1 base, leaving 15 bases between them. This CDR3 has 16 amino acids. CDR1 is KGHSH and CDR2 is LQKENI in the germline V gene.